This entry lists 6 T cell receptor beta chains sequenced from one sample in a study of blood T cell repertoires in COVID-19. Sequencing used immunoSEQ multiplex PCR; TCRdb keeps in-frame clones, though not all of them. The sample contains approximately 260,000 clones, 70% to 90% of which appear only once. Sequencing used PBMCs or T cells enriched from blood (not recorded which). These receptor sequences come from a woman between 50 and 59 years old who had been exposed to COVID-19.

This chain joins TRBV6-4 and TRBJ2-2; 9 nucleotides agree with TRBD1. Germline lookup yields CDR1 MRHNA and CDR2 SNTAGT. The CDR3 has 15 residues. Trimming cost V 6 bases and J 8 bases; bases outside gene matches: 10. CDR3 protein: CASSPGTGSSGELFF. As DNA, the CDR3 is TGTGCCAGCAGCCCCGGGACAGGGTCCTCTGGGGAGCTGTTTTTT.

The chain joins TRBV29-1 to TRBJ1-5, with a weak D call TRBD1 (6 bases). The CDR3 consists of 15 residues. The V end lost 5 bases, the J end lost 4 bases, and 18 bases lay between the germline ends. Germline V gene lookup returns CDR1 SQVTM and CDR2 ANQGSEA. CDR3 sequence: CSVRTEIGDNQPQHF. CDR3 DNA: TGCAGCGTTAGGACAGAGATCGGAGATAATCAGCCCCAGCATTTT.

The chain is built from TRBV5-5 and TRBJ1-6; 10 bases align to TRBD1. This CDR3 has 15 residues. Germline lookup yields CDR1 SGHKS and CDR2 YYEKEE (reference sequence). With V trimmed by 3 bases and J by 10 bases, 7 bases remained unmatched. The CDR3 DNA reads as TGTGCCAGCAGCTCCGGGACAGGGGTAGGGTCACCCCTCCACTTT. This gives the protein CASSSGTGVGSPLHF.

The CDR3 loop is CASSPRPDSLNTEAFF. CDR3 nucleotides: TGTGCCAGCAGCCCCCGACCCGACAGTTTGAACACTGAAGCTTTCTTT. The chain couples TRBV21-1 to TRBJ1-1; the table's D call of TRBD1 was not tested on the DNA. TRBV21-1 is tagged as a pseudogene. The CDR3 sequence is 16 residues long.

For the CDR3, the DNA is TGTGCCAGCAGCCTTGGGACATTGACTGAAGCTTTCTTT. Encoded protein: CASSLGTLTEAFF. V usage is TRBV7-2 and J usage is TRBJ1-1, with D perhaps matching TRBD1 (6 bases). Deletions cut 5 bases from V and 5 bases from J, with 12 bases between. The CDR3 has 13 amino acids. CDR1 SGHTA and CDR2 FQGNSA come from the germline V gene.

The chain has TRBV7-2 and TRBJ2-4; D is possibly TRBD2 (6 bases). The CDR3 sequence is 17 residues long. The V and J ends lost 1 base and 0 bases respectively, with 13 bases between them. The germline CDR1 and CDR2 sequences are SGHTA and FQGNSA. The CDR3 here is CASSLEVGGLAKNIQYF. The CDR3 DNA follows: TGTGCCAGCAGCTTAGAGGTTGGGGGGTTAGCCAAAAACATTCAGTACTTC.